This T cell receptor beta chain stems from a study of OX40 agonist ivuxolimab in advanced cancers. Study details: All patients had ivuxolimab intravenously every 2 weeks at 0.01 to 10 mg/kg.

The data were produced by immunoSEQ multiplex PCR, yet TCRdb's version contains in-frame clones alone and is incomplete. Of some 66,000 clones in the sample, 70% to 90% are singletons; the top ten hold approximately 0.5%. Details on this clone: Antigen: not known.

CDR1 is SGHRS, CDR2 YFSETQ, per germline. The V end lost 1 base, the J end lost 4 bases, and 16 bases lay between the germline ends. The CDR3 is made up of 16 amino acids. Study-level findings and limits: Low clonal expansion, among the lowest seen, marked partial responders at 0.1-3.0 mg/kg. CD4+ and CD8+ T cells in blood underwent clonal expansion by week 6 at 0.1 to 3.0 mg/kg.

The rearrangement joins TRBV5-1 to TRBJ2-3; either TRBD1 or TRBD2 may supply D (5 bases each). The source of this sequence is an adult with an advanced solid tumor such as melanoma, head and neck, liver or kidney cancer. The sample here was CD4+ or CD8+ T cells sorted from blood, taken in a trial of the OX40 agonist ivuxolimab. This CDR3 is CASSLIGTVGADTQYF. In nucleotides, the CDR3 is TGCGCCAGCAGCTTGATTGGGACCGTGGGGGCAGATACGCAGTATTTT.